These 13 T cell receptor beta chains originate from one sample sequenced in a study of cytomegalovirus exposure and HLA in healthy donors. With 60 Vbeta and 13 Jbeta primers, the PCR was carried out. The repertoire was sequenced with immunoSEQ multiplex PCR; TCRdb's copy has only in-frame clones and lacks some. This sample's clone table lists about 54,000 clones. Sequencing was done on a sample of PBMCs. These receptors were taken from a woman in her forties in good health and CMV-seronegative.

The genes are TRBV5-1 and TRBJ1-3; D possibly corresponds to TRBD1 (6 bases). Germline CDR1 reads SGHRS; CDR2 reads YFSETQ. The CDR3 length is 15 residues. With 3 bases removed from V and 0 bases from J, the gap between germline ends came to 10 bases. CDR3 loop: CASSYQGSSGNTIYF. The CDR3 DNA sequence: TGCGCCAGCAGCTACCAGGGGAGCTCTGGAAACACCATATATTTT.

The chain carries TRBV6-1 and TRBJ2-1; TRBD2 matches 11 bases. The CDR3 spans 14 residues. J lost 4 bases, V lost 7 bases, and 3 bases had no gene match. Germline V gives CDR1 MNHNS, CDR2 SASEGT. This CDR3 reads CASTSGGSYNEQFF. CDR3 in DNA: TGTGCCAGCACTAGCGGGGGGTCGTACAATGAGCAGTTCTTC.

In DNA form, the CDR3 reads TGTGCCAGCAGTCCTTACCGACTCCTTTCTGGGGCCAACGTCCTGACTTTC. It specifies CASSPYRLLSGANVLTF. The chain is built from TRBV28 and TRBJ2-6; no reliable D call. Per germline, CDR1 MDHEN and CDR2 SYDVKM. The CDR3 consists of 17 residues. V lost 5 bases to trimming and J lost 1 base, with 15 bases between them.

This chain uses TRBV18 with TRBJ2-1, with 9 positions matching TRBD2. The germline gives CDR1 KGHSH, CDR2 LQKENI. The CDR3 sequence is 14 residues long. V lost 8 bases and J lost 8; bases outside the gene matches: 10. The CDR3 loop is CASLNSGGIHEQFF. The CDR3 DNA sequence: TGTGCCAGCCTGAACAGCGGGGGGATTCATGAGCAGTTCTTC.

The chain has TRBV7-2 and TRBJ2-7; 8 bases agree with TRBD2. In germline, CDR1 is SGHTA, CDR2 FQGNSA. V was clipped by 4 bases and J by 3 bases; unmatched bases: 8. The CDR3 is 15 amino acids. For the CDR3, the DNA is TGTGCCAGCAGCTCGACCGGGGGGGTTCACTACGAGCAGTACTTC. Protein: CASSSTGGVHYEQYF.

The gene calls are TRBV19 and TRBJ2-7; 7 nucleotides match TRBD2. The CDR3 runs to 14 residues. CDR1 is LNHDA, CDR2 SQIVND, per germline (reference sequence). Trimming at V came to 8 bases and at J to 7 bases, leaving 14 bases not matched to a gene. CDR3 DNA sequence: TGTGCCAGTGGTACTAGAGGGAGGGGAGAGGAGCAGTACTTC. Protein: CASGTRGRGEEQYF.

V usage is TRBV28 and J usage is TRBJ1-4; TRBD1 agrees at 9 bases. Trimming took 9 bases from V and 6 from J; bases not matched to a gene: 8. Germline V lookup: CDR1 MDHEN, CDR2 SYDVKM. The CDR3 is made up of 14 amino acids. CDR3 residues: CASNRDRVDEKLFF. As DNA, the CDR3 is TGTGCCAGTAACCGGGACAGGGTAGATGAAAAACTGTTTTTT.

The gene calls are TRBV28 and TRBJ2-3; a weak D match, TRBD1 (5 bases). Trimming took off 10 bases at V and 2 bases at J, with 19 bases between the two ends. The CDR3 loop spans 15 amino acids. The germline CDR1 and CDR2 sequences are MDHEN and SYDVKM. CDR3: CATTPPGFNTDTQYF. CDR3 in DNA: TGTGCCACCACACCCCCAGGGTTTAACACAGATACGCAGTATTTT.

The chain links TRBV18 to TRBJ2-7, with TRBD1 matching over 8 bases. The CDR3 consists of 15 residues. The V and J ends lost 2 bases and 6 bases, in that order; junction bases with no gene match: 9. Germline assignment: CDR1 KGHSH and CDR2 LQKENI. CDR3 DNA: TGTGCCAGCTCACCAGTTGGACAGGGCGACGGCGAGCAGTACTTC. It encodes CASSPVGQGDGEQYF.

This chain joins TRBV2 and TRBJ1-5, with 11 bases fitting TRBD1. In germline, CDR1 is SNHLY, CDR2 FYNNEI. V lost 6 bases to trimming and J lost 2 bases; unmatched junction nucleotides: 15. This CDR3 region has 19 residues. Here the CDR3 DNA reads TGTGCCAGCAGCTACCTCAAGGACAGGGGGCGAAGGGGCAATCAGCCCCAGCATTTT. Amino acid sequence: CASSYLKDRGRRGNQPQHF. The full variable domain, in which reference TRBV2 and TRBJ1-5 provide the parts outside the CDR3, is EPEVTQTPSHQVTQMGQEVILRCVPISNHLYFYWYRQILGQKVEFLVSFYNNEISEKSEIFDDQFSVERPDGSNFTLKIRSTKLEDSAMYFCASSYLKDRGRRGNQPQHFGDGTRLSIL.

This CDR3 is CASSFRQGAGQETQYF. As DNA, the CDR3 is TGCGCCAGCAGCTTTCGGCAGGGGGCCGGACAAGAGACCCAGTACTTC. The chain carries TRBV5-1 and TRBJ2-5, with 8 bases fitting TRBD1. Germline-derived CDR1 and CDR2 are SGHRS and YFSETQ. This CDR3 comprises 16 residues. The J segment lost 2 bases and the V segment lost 2 bases, leaving 8 bases of the junction unmatched. The full variable domain, its missing parts supplied by reference TRBV5-1 and TRBJ2-5, is KAGVTQTPRYLIKTRGQQVTLSCSPISGHRSVSWYQQTPGQGLQFLFEYFSETQRNKGNFPGRFSGRQFSNSRSEMNVSTLELGDSALYLCASSFRQGAGQETQYFGPGTRLLVL.

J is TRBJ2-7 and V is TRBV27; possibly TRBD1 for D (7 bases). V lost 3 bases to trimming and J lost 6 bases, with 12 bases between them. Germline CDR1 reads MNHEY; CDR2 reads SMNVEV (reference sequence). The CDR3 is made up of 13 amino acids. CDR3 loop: CASSFAGGREQYF. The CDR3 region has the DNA TGTGCCAGCAGTTTCGCAGGGGGGCGCGAGCAGTACTTC.

The CDR3 DNA reads TGTGCCTGGGCTCCGGGACAGGGGGTAATGAACACTGAAGCTTTCTTT. Its translation is CAWAPGQGVMNTEAFF. The gene calls are TRBV30 and TRBJ1-1; 11 nucleotides line up with TRBD1. The CDR3 covers 16 residues. The V gene's germline CDR1 is GTSNPN and CDR2 SVGIG (reference sequence). With V trimmed by 5 bases and J by 0 bases, 8 bases remained unmatched.